The rows below give T cell receptor beta chains drawn from one sample of a study of blood T cell repertoires in COVID-19. Repertoires were generated with immunoSEQ multiplex PCR, while TCRdb's copy carries only in-frame clones and drops some. This table has 330,000 or so clones, roughly 84% appearing once. The sample taken for sequencing was PBMCs or T cells enriched from blood (not recorded which). The receptor source for this set is a woman in her 30s who had recovered from COVID-19. CDR3s include the opening cysteine and the closing phenylalanine or tryptophan. The D gene is left open where the match is weak.

V	D	J	DNA	CDR3
TRBV28	TRBD1	TRBJ1-4	TGTGCCAGCAGTCTCGGGACAGCAAATGAAAAACTGTTTTTT	CASSLGTANEKLFF
TRBV10-3	TRBD2	TRBJ2-1	TGTGCCACACTAGCGGGAGTGGGTAATGAGCAGTTCTTC	CATLAGVGNEQFF
TRBV7-9	NA	TRBJ1-4	TGTGCCAGCAGCTTAGGGACAGAGGGTAATGAAAAACTGTTTTTT	CASSLGTEGNEKLFF
TRBV18	NA	TRBJ1-5	TGTGCCAGCTCACCGGCAGGGAAAGGTCAGCCCCAGCATTTT	CASSPAGKGQPQHF
TRBV19	TRBD2	TRBJ2-1	TGTGCCAGTAGTTTTGGTCGCGGGGGGGCCAATGAGCAGTTCTTC	CASSFGRGGANEQFF
TRBV10-3	TRBD2	TRBJ2-1	TGTGCCATCAGTGAGTCTAGGACTAGCGGGGGGTTTGATGAGCAGTTCTTC	CAISESRTSGGFDEQFF
TRBV19	TRBD1	TRBJ1-2	TGTGCCAGTAGTATTAGGACAGGCCTCTATGGCTACACCTTC	CASSIRTGLYGYTF
TRBV24-1	TRBD1	TRBJ1-2	TGTGCCACCAGTGGTTGGGGACAGGGATTCTATGGCTACACCTTC	CATSGWGQGFYGYTF
TRBV28	TRBD1	TRBJ2-7	TGTGCCAGCAGTCGGGGACAGGGCGGTGGGGAGCAGTACTTC	CASSRGQGGGEQYF
TRBV5-6	NA	TRBJ2-3	TGTGCCAGCAGCTTGAGGACTACAGATACGCAGTATTTT	CASSLRTTDTQYF
TRBV27	NA	TRBJ2-7	TGTGCCAGCAGTTTAAGGTTTGAAGGGGGTTACCCCTACGAGCAGTACTTC	CASSLRFEGGYPYEQYF
TRBV7-9	NA	TRBJ2-7	TGTGCCAGCAGCCCCGACAGTTTTCGACCCTACGAGCAGTACTTC	CASSPDSFRPYEQYF
TRBV11-2	TRBD2	TRBJ2-7	TGTGCCAGCAGCCCCTGGGGACTAGCGGGAGGGAATTCCTACGAGCAGTACTTC	CASSPWGLAGGNSYEQYF
TRBV19	TRBD1	TRBJ2-7	TGTGCCAGTAGTGAGCAGGGGGCTTCCTACGAGCAGTACTTC	CASSEQGASYEQYF